This T cell receptor beta chain was sequenced for a study of blood T cell repertoires in COVID-19. The wider study: Spain, Italy and the United States supplied samples that represented acute and convalescent COVID-19. In each case, the material was cDNA or gDNA derived from T cells, B-cell-depleted T cells, or PBMCs.

Germline V lookup: CDR1 SEHNR, CDR2 FQNEAQ (reference sequence). The CDR3 runs 19 residues. V lost 4 bases and J lost 0, with 19 bases in between. Method: immunoSEQ multiplex PCR; TCRdb's copy keeps in-frame clones and lacks some. The sample has about 220,000 clones; around 88% are singletons. The TCR sequence derives from a woman in her thirties who had recovered from COVID-19. The genes are TRBV7-9 and TRBJ2-6, with TRBD1 as a possible D gene (6 bases). The sequencing sample was made of peripheral blood. Written as DNA, the CDR3 is TGTGCCAGCAGCTCACGGGACAATTCTTCCCCCTCTGGGGCCAACGTCCTGACTTTC. Protein: CASSSRDNSSPSGANVLTF.